The rows below give T cell receptor beta chains drawn from one sample of a study of CD4 and CD8 cells across lung adenocarcinoma regions. TCRdb ran MiXCR on the PCR reads and lists one entry per CDR3 protein. The sample yields about 25,000 distinct CDR3 sequences, more than 40% seen once. Sequencing was done on a sample of CD8+ T cells from the center of a lung tumor. These TCRs come from a male donor with lung adenocarcinoma. The CD4 and CD8 labels of this study may be unreliable. Both conserved end residues are part of each CDR3. Each record gives: clone size, J gene, CDR3 length, D gene, V gene, CDR3 protein, CDR3 DNA. The D gene is left open where the match is weak. Rows give clone size only sometimes, using once, few, many, or a class for an expanded clone.

abundance: -
j_gene: TRBJ2-3
len: 16
d_gene: -
v_gene: TRBV6-1
CDR3aa: CVSSASRDGAKNMQYF
CDR3nt: TGTGTCAGCAGCGCATCCCGCGACGGAGCCAAAAACATGCAGTATTTT

abundance: many
j_gene: TRBJ2-1
len: 16
d_gene: -
v_gene: TRBV7-9
CDR3aa: CASSQSIRDSYNEQFF
CDR3nt: TGTGCCAGCAGCCAATCTATCAGGGACTCCTACAATGAGCAGTTCTTC

abundance: -
j_gene: TRBJ2-5
len: 14
d_gene: -
v_gene: TRBV6-1
CDR3aa: CAGHGGRGAETQYF
CDR3nt: TGTGCGGGCCATGGGGGCAGGGGCGCAGAGACGCAGTATTTC

abundance: -
j_gene: TRBJ2-7
len: 17
d_gene: -
v_gene: TRBV5-6
CDR3aa: CASSWTLSGAVSYEQYF
CDR3nt: TGTGCCAGCAGCTGGACCCTCAGCGGAGCGGTCTCCTACGAGCAGTACTTC

abundance: few
j_gene: TRBJ2-7
len: 14
d_gene: TRBD2
v_gene: TRBV6-1
CDR3aa: CAGRGAGGPDTQYF
CDR3nt: TGTGCCGGCAGAGGAGCGGGAGGCCCAGATACGCAGTACTTC

abundance: -
j_gene: TRBJ2-1
len: 17
d_gene: TRBD2
v_gene: TRBV6-2/TRBV6-3
CDR3aa: CASNSGTSGGARSEQFF
CDR3nt: TGTGCCAGCAATTCCGGGACTAGCGGGGGAGCCCGTTCTGAGCAGTTCTTC

abundance: few
j_gene: TRBJ2-3
len: 16
d_gene: TRBD2
v_gene: TRBV7-2
CDR3aa: CASSLSAGGPTDTQYF
CDR3nt: TGTGCCAGCAGCTTATCAGCGGGAGGGCCTACAGATACGCAGTATTTT

abundance: many
j_gene: TRBJ2-3
len: 13
d_gene: -
v_gene: TRBV7-2
CDR3aa: CASSPGTGDTQYF
CDR3nt: TGTGCCAGCAGCCCCGGCACAGGAGATACGCAGTATTTT

abundance: many
j_gene: TRBJ1-2
len: 12
d_gene: TRBD1
v_gene: TRBV12-3/TRBV12-4
CDR3aa: CASSPGGYGYTF
CDR3nt: TGTGCCAGCAGTCCAGGGGGCTATGGCTACACCTTC

abundance: -
j_gene: TRBJ1-6
len: 14
d_gene: -
v_gene: TRBV3-1
CDR3aa: CASSQAGDGSPLHF
CDR3nt: TGTGCCAGCAGCCAAGCCGGGGACGGTTCACCCCTCCACTTT

abundance: -
j_gene: TRBJ2-1
len: 11
d_gene: -
v_gene: TRBV7-3
CDR3aa: CASSLGDEQFF
CDR3nt: TGTGCCAGCAGTCTAGGGGATGAGCAGTTCTTC

abundance: medium-sized
j_gene: TRBJ2-5
len: 14
d_gene: -
v_gene: TRBV27
CDR3aa: CASSLFGRQETQYF
CDR3nt: TGTGCCAGCAGTTTATTTGGCAGACAAGAGACCCAGTACTTC

abundance: -
j_gene: TRBJ2-4
len: 15
d_gene: -
v_gene: TRBV27
CDR3aa: CASSSGRRAKDTQYF
CDR3nt: TGTGCCAGCAGTTCAGGGCGACGAGCCAAAGACACGCAGTATTTC

abundance: few
j_gene: TRBJ1-3
len: 14
d_gene: -
v_gene: TRBV10-2
CDR3aa: CASSVTGGGNTIYF
CDR3nt: TGCGCCAGCAGTGTTACAGGAGGTGGAAACACCATATATTTT

abundance: -
j_gene: TRBJ2-1
len: 15
d_gene: -
v_gene: TRBV7-2
CDR3aa: CATQRSGLRSGEQFF
CDR3nt: TGTGCCACCCAAAGGTCGGGACTCCGTTCGGGTGAGCAGTTCTTC

abundance: -
j_gene: TRBJ2-1
len: 14
d_gene: TRBD2
v_gene: TRBV6-5
CDR3aa: CASSYGLAGNEQFF
CDR3nt: TGTGCCAGCAGTTACGGGCTAGCGGGAAACGAGCAGTTCTTC

abundance: -
j_gene: TRBJ2-5
len: 13
d_gene: -
v_gene: TRBV12-5
CDR3aa: CASSFRWTNEQYF
CDR3nt: TGTGCTAGTTCGTTCCGATGGACCAATGAGCAGTACTTC

abundance: few
j_gene: TRBJ2-3
len: 14
d_gene: TRBD2
v_gene: TRBV5-1
CDR3aa: CASKAGGATDTQYF
CDR3nt: TGCGCCAGCAAAGCGGGAGGAGCCACAGATACGCAGTATTTT

abundance: -
j_gene: TRBJ2-3
len: 12
d_gene: -
v_gene: TRBV6-1
CDR3aa: CARAMRTDTQYF
CDR3nt: TGTGCCAGGGCTATGCGCACCGATACGCAGTATTTT

abundance: -
j_gene: TRBJ2-4
len: 15
d_gene: TRBD1
v_gene: TRBV27
CDR3aa: CARGPGGGAKETQYF
CDR3nt: TGTGCCAGGGGCCCAGGGGGTGGTGCCAAAGAGACTCAGTACTTC

abundance: few
j_gene: TRBJ2-1
len: 14
d_gene: TRBD1
v_gene: TRBV14
CDR3aa: CASSRQGGINEQFF
CDR3nt: TGTGCCAGCAGCCGACAGGGGGGGATCAATGAGCAGTTCTTC

abundance: -
j_gene: TRBJ2-1
len: 16
d_gene: TRBD2
v_gene: TRBV7-2
CDR3aa: CASSPNLAGGRETQFF
CDR3nt: TGTGCCAGCAGCCCAAATTTAGCGGGTGGGAGGGAGACCCAGTTCTTC

abundance: -
j_gene: TRBJ2-3
len: 14
d_gene: TRBD1
v_gene: TRBV10-1
CDR3aa: CASRDRRATDMQYF
CDR3nt: TGCGCCAGCAGGGACAGGCGTGCCACAGATATGCAGTATTTT

abundance: few
j_gene: TRBJ2-5
len: 16
d_gene: -
v_gene: TRBV6-1
CDR3aa: CASRGAGGRDRDTQYF
CDR3nt: TGTGCCAGCAGGGGGGCCGGGGGCCGGGACCGGGATACCCAGTACTTC

abundance: -
j_gene: TRBJ2-3
len: 17
d_gene: -
v_gene: TRBV10-2
CDR3aa: CASSAPPGLGAKNIQYF
CDR3nt: TGCGCCAGCAGTGCCCCTCCGGGGCTGGGAGCCAAAAACATTCAGTATTTT

abundance: few
j_gene: TRBJ2-5
len: 14
d_gene: -
v_gene: TRBV6-1
CDR3aa: CASTITEGPYPQYF
CDR3nt: TGTGCCAGCACCATTACGGAGGGACCCTACCCCCAGTACTTC

abundance: -
j_gene: TRBJ2-5
len: 14
d_gene: TRBD2
v_gene: TRBV20-1
CDR3aa: CSADGLAGAETQYF
CDR3nt: TGCAGTGCTGATGGACTAGCGGGAGCAGAGACCCAGTACTTC

abundance: many
j_gene: TRBJ2-3
len: 19
d_gene: TRBD2
v_gene: TRBV27
CDR3aa: CASSRTGTSGSLWADTQYF
CDR3nt: TGTGCCAGCTCCCGCACCGGGACTAGCGGGAGTTTATGGGCAGATACGCAGTATTTT

abundance: -
j_gene: TRBJ2-6
len: 15
d_gene: -
v_gene: TRBV6-1
CDR3aa: CASSVRSPGANVLTF
CDR3nt: TGTGCCAGCAGTGTAAGGTCCCCTGGGGCCAACGTCCTGACTTTC

abundance: -
j_gene: TRBJ2-1
len: 14
d_gene: -
v_gene: TRBV20-1
CDR3aa: CSARVAGWGNEQFF
CDR3nt: TGCAGTGCTAGAGTCGCGGGATGGGGCAATGAGCAGTTCTTC

abundance: -
j_gene: TRBJ1-1
len: 13
d_gene: TRBD1
v_gene: TRBV12-3/TRBV12-4
CDR3aa: CASTQADRAEAFF
CDR3nt: TGTGCCAGCACCCAAGCGGACAGGGCTGAAGCTTTCTTT